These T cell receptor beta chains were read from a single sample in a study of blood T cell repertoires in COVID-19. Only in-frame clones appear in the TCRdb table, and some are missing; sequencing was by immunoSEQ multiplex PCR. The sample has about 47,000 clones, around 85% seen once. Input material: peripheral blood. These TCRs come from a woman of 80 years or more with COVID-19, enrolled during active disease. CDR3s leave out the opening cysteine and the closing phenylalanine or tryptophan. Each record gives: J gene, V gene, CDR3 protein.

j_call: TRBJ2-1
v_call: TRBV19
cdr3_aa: ASSIWQTYNEQF

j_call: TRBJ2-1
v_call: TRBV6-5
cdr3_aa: ASRPSGPNEQF

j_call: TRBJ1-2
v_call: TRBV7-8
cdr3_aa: ASRPTVGTGSAYT

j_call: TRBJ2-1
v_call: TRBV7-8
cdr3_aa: ASSPFSGANEQF

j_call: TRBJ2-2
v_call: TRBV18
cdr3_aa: ASSPGLAPNTGELF

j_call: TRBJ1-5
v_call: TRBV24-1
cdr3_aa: ATSAGDQPQH

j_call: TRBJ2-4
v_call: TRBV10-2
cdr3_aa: ASRDLAKNIQY

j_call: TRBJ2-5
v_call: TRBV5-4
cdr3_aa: ASRIRGLGETQY

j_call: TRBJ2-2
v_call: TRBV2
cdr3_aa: ASSGTRRRDTGELF

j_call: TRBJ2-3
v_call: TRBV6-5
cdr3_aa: ASRAQGYTTDTQY

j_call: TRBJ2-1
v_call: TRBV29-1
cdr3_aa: SVEDQGVSSYNEQF

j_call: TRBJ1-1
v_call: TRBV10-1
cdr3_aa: ASSPGGGMNTEAF

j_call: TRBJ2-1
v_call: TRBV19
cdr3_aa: ASSMAGNRNEQF

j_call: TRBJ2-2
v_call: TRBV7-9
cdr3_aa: ASSSSGLNTGELF

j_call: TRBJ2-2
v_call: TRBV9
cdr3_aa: ASTPVGVNTGELF

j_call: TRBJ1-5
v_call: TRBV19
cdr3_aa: ATGVYVGNQPQH

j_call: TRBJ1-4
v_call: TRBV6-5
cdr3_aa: ASSTPRQGEEKLF

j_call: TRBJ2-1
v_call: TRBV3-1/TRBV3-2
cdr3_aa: ASSREGTSGRVV

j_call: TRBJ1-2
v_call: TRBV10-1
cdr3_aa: ASSENSGFGYT

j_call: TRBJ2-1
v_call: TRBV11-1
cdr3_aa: ASSLAGGSNEQF

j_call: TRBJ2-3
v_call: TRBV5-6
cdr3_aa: ASSLRGSGSTDTQY

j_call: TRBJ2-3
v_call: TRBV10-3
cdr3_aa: AISESQADTQY

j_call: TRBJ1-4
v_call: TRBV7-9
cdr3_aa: ASSLAPWDRGRLGKELF

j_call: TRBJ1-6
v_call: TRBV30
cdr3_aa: AWSGTGVNSPLH

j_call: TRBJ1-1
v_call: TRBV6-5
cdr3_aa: ASIPETVNTEAF

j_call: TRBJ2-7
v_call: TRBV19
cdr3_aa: ASSIRTSGSQEQY

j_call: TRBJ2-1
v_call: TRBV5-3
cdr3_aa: ARSFPGYNEQF

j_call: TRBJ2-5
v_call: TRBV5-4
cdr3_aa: ASSLYPRDQETQY

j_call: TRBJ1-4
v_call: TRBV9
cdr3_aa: ASSVGGANEKLF

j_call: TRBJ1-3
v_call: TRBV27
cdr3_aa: ASSFSSGNTIY

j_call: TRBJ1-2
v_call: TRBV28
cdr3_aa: ASSLRGINYGYT

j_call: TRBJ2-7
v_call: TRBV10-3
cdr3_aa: AISESRAGGGEQY

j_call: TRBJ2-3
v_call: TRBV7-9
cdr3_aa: ASSRLSGRSDTQY

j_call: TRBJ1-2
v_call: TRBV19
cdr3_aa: ASSVLTGSNYGYT

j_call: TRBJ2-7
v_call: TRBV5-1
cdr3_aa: ASSPATGLEQY

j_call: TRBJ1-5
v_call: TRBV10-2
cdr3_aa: ASSENSGDSNQPQH